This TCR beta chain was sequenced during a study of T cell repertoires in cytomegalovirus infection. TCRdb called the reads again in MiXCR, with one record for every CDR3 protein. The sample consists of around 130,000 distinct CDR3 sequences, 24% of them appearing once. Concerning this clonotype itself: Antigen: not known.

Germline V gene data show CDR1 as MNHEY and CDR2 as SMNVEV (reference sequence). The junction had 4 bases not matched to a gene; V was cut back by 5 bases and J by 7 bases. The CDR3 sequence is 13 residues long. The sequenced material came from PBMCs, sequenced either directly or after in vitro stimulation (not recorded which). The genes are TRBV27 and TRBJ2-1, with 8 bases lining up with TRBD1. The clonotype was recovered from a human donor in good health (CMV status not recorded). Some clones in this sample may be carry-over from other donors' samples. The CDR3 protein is CASSPWTGNEQFF. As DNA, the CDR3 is TGTGCCAGCAGTCCGTGGACAGGGAATGAGCAGTTCTTC.